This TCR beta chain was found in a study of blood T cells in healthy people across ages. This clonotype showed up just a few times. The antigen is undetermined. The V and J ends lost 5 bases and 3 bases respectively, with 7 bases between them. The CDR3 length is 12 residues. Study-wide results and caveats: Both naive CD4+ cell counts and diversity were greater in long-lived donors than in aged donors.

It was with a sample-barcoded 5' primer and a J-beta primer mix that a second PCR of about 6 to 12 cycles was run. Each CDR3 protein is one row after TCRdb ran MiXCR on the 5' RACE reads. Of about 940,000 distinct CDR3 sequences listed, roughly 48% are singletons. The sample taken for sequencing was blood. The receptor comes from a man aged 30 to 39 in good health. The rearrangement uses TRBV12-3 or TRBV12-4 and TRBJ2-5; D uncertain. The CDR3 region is CASSPPKETQYF. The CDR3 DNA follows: TGTGCCAGCAGTCCCCCCAAAGAGACCCAGTACTTC.